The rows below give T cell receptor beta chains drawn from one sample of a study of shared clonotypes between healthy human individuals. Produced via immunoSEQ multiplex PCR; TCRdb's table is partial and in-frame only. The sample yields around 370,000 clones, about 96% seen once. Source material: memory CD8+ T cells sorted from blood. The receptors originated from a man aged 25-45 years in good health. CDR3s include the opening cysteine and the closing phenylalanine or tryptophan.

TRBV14,CASSQASRNTGELFF
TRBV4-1,CASSQEGEGRAFF
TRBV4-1,CASSHRAEAFF
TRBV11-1,CASSGLAGEQYF
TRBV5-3,CARSWTRDRTLTSNQPQHF
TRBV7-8,CASSDVGQEKETQYF
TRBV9,CASSDQSGTILTDTQYF
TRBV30,CAWSPPGLHTIYF
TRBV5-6,CASSLGRGVNQPQHF
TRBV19,CASSSGTNYGYTF
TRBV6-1,CASRLGGNTEAFF